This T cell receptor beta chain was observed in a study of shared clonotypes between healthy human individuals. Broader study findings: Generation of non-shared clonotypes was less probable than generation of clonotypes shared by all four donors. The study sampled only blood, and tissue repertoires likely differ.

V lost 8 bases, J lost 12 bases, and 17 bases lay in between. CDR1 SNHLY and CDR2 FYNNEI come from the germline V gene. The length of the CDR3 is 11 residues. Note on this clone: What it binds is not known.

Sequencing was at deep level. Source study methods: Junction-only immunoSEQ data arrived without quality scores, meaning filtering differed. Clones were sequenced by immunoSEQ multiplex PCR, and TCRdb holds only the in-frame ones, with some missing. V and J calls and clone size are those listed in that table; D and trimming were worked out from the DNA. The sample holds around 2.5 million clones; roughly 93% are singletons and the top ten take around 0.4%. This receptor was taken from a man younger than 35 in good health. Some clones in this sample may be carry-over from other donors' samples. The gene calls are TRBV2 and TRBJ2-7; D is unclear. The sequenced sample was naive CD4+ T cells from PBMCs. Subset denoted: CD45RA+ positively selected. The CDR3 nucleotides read TGTGCCAGCGGTACCGTGTCTACTATGTACTTC. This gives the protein CASGTVSTMYF. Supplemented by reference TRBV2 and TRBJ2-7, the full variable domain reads EPEVTQTPSHQVTQMGQEVILRCVPISNHLYFYWYRQILGQKVEFLVSFYNNEISEKSEIFDDQFSVERPDGSNFTLKIRSTKLEDSAMYFCASGTVSTMYFGPGTRLTVT.